One and the same sample provided the 6 T cell receptor beta chains below, sequenced in a study of T-cell memory formation after mild COVID-19 listed by TCRdb under 2021. Receptor libraries were prepared by 5' RACE. For sequencing, an Illumina NovaSeq 6000 was employed. Using fastp trimming at Q25 and MiXCR clonotype assembly, TCRdb reanalyzed the public sequencing data and kept in-frame beta chains. CDR3 protein sequences are deduplicated, and each keeps its most common genes and DNA. This sample gives 150,000 to 200,000 distinct CDR3 sequences in total; around 21% of them show up just once. The ten largest clones add up to around 23% of the sample. The sequenced material came from PBMCs or a T cell subset sorted from them (not recorded which). These receptors came from an adult woman who had mild COVID-19 (a few samples of this study predate the infection). The sample titles of this study are shuffled in the database, so cell type and time point are left out; the donor was told from shared clones.

This clonotype was counted between two and nine times. V usage is TRBV11-2 and J usage is TRBJ2-7; D perhaps matches TRBD1 (6 bases). The CDR3 extends over 15 amino acids. Trimming took off 6 bases at V and 3 bases at J, with 18 bases between the two ends. CDR1 and CDR2 (germline): SGHAT, FQNNGV. The CDR3 loop reads CASSRPGQANYEQYF. DNA of the CDR3: TGTGCCAGCAGTAGACCGGGACAAGCGAACTACGAGCAGTACTTC.

This clonotype has just one count. The rearrangement joins TRBV12-3 or TRBV12-4 to TRBJ2-1; D possibly matches TRBD1 or TRBD2 (5 bases each). CDR3 length: 14 residues. V lost 9 bases and J 8 bases, leaving 20 bases between the germline ends. The CDR3 here is CASKTLGVRDEQFF. The CDR3 nucleotides are TGTGCCAGTAAAACGCTGGGGGTCCGCGATGAGCAGTTCTTC.

This clonotype was counted a few times. The chain is built from TRBV6-2 or TRBV6-3 and TRBJ2-7; D may be TRBD2 (6 bases). The CDR3 runs 14 residues. The germline V gene encodes CDR1 MNHEY and CDR2 SVGEGT. V lost 2 bases and J lost 3, with 11 bases in between. The CDR3 protein is CASSYDGGNYEQYF. CDR3 DNA sequence: TGTGCCAGCAGTTACGACGGCGGGAACTACGAGCAGTACTTC.

The DNA of the CDR3 is TGTGCCAGCAGCGGGGTAGACAATGAGCAGTTCTTC. Its protein product is CASSGVDNEQFF. This rearrangement joins TRBV9 to TRBJ2-1; no definite D call. The CDR3 totals 12 residues. Trimming stripped 3 bases from V and 5 bases from J, with 6 bases between. The germline V gene has CDR1 SGDLS and CDR2 YYNGEE.

This clonotype was detected a few times. This rearrangement joins TRBV19 to TRBJ1-1; 9 bases line up with TRBD1. There are 17 residues in the CDR3. Germline trimming cut 10 bases from V and 3 bases from J; bases unmatched to any gene: 18. Germline V gene sequence: CDR1 LNHDA, CDR2 SQIVND (reference sequence). The CDR3 protein is CATKAWTGAPWDTEAFF. As DNA, the CDR3 is TGTGCCACCAAAGCCTGGACAGGGGCACCGTGGGACACTGAAGCTTTCTTT.

This clonotype was detected a few times. The chain employs TRBV24-1 and TRBJ2-5, with 7 bases fitting TRBD1. The CDR3 loop spans 17 amino acids. V lost 4 bases, J lost 5 bases, and 15 bases stayed unmatched. The germline V gene has CDR1 KGHDR and CDR2 SFDVKD. The chain's CDR3 is CATSEPTGIEGVETQYF. The CDR3 nucleotides read TGTGCCACCAGTGAGCCGACAGGGATCGAGGGCGTGGAGACCCAGTACTTC.